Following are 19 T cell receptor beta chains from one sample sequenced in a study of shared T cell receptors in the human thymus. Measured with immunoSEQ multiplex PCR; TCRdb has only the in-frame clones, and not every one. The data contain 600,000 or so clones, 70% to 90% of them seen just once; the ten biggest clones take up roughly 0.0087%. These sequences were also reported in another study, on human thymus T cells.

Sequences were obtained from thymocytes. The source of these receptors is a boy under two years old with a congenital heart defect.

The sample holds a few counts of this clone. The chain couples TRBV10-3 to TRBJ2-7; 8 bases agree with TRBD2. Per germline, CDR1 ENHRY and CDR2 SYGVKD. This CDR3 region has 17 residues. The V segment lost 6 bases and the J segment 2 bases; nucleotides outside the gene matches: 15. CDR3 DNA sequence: TGTGCCATCAGCCAATCCCAACTAGCGGTCCAACCCTACGAGCAGTACTTC. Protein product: CAISQSQLAVQPYEQYF.

CDR3 in amino acids: CASSHRGVIPGPEEAFF. The CDR3 nucleotides read TGTGCCAGCAGCCACCGGGGAGTCATTCCTGGGCCCGAGGAAGCTTTCTTT. The rearrangement uses TRBV7-6 and TRBJ1-1; D is unclear. Trimming took off 5 bases at V and 8 bases at J, with 27 bases between the two ends. This CDR3 has 17 amino acids. Germline CDR1 and CDR2: SGHVS and FNYEAQ. Drawing the rest from reference TRBV7-6 and TRBJ1-1, the complete variable domain is GAGVSQSPRYKVTKRGQDVALRCDPISGHVSLYWYRQALGQGPEFLTYFNYEAQQDKSGLPNDRFSAERPEGSISTLTIQRTEQRDSAMYRCASSHRGVIPGPEEAFFGQGTRLTVV.

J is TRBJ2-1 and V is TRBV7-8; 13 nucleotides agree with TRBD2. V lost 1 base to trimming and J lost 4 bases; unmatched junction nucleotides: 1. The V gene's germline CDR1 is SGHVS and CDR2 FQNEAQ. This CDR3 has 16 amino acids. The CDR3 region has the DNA TGTGCCAGCAGCTTAGGACTAGCGGGAGGATACAATGAGCAGTTCTTC. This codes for CASSLGLAGGYNEQFF.

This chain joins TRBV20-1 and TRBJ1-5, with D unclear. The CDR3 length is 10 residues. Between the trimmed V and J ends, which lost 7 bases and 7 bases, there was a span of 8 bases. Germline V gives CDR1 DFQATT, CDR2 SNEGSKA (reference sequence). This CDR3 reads CSVTQQPQHF. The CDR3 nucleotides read TGCAGTGTAACCCAGCAGCCCCAGCATTTT.

The CDR3 spells CASSYTLRDSHEGNYGYTF. The CDR3 bases are TGTGCCAGCAGCTATACGTTACGGGACTCCCACGAGGGGAACTATGGCTACACCTTC. The chain couples TRBV11-2 to TRBJ1-2; D may be TRBD1 (5 bases). The germline gives CDR1 SGHAT, CDR2 FQNNGV. The ends were cut back, 4 bases at V and 2 bases at J, with 26 bases in the middle. The CDR3 is made up of 19 amino acids.

The CDR3 loop reads CASSQPGGRGIQYF. The CDR3 DNA reads TGTGCCAGCAGCCAACCAGGGGGCAGGGGCATTCAGTACTTC. V and J are TRBV14 and TRBJ2-4, with 8 bases matching TRBD1. The V segment lost 2 bases and the J segment 9 bases; nucleotides outside the gene matches: 6. CDR3 length: 14 amino acids. Germline V gene sequence: CDR1 SGHDN, CDR2 FVKESK.

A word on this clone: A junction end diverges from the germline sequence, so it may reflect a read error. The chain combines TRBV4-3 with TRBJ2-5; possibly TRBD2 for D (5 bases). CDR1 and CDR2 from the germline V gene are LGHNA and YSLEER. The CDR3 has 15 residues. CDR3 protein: CASSQVTAEQGTQYF. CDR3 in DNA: TGCGCCAGCAGCCAAGTAACAGCGGAGCAAGGGACCCAGTACTTC.

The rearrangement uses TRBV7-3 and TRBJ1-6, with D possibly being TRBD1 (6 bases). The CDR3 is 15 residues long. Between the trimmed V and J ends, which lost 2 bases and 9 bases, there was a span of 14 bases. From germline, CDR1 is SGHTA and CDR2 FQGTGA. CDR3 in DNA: TGTGCCAGCAGCTTAGTACCAGGGGTTAGTTCACCCCTCCACTTT. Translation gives CASSLVPGVSSPLHF.

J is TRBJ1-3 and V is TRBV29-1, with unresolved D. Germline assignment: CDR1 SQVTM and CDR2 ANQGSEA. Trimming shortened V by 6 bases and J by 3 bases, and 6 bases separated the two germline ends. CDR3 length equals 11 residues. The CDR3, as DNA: TGCAGCGTAACGGTTGGAAACACCATATATTTT. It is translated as CSVTVGNTIYF.

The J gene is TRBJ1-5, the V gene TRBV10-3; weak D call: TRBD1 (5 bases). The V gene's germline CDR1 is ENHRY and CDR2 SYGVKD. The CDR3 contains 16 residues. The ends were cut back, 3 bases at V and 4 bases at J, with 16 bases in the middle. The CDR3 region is CAISEERGSGNQPQHF. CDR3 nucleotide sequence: TGTGCCATCAGTGAAGAGCGGGGGTCGGGGAATCAGCCCCAGCATTTT.

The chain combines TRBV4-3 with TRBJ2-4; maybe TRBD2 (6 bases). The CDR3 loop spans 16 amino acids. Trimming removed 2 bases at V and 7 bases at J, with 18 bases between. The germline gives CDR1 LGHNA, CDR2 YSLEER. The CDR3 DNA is TGCGCCAGCAGCCAACGGGACGCCATTGGAGGGAACATTCAGTACTTC. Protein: CASSQRDAIGGNIQYF.

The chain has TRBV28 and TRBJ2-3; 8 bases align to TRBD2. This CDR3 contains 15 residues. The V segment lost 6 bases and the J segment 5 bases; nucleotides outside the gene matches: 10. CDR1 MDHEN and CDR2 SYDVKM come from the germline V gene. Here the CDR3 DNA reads TGTGCCAGCAGACGGACTAGCTGGTTTGGAGATACGCAGTATTTT. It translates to CASRRTSWFGDTQYF. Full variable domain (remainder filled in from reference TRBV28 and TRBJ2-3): DVKVTQSSRYLVKRTGEKVFLECVQDMDHENMFWYRQDPGLGLRLIYFSYDVKMKEKGDIPEGYSVSREKKERFSLILESASTNQTSMYLCASRRTSWFGDTQYFGPGTRLTVL.

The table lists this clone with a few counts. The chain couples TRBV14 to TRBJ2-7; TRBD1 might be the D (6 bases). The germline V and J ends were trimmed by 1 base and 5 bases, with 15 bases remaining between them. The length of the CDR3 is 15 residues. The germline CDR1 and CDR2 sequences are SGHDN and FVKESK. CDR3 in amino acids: CASSQVLLGANEQYF. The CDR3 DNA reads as TGTGCCAGCAGCCAAGTTTTGCTGGGGGCGAACGAGCAGTACTTC.

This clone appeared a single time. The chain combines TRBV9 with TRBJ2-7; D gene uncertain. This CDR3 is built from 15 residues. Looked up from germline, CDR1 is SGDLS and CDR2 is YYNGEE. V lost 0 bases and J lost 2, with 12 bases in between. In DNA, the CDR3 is TGTGCCAGCAGCGTAGGACTGCATTCTCCCTACGAGCAGTACTTC. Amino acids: CASSVGLHSPYEQYF.

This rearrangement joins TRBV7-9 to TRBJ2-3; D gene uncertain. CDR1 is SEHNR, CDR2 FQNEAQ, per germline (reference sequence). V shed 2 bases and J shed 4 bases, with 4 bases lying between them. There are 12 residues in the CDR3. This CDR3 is CASSLYADTQYF. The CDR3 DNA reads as TGTGCCAGCAGCTTATATGCAGATACGCAGTATTTT.

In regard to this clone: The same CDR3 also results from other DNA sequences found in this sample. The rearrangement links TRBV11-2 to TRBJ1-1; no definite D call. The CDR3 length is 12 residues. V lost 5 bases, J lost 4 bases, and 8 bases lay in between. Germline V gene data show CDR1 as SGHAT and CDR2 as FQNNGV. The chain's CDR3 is CASSLSGTEAFF. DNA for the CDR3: TGTGCCAGCAGCCTCAGTGGCACTGAAGCTTTCTTT.

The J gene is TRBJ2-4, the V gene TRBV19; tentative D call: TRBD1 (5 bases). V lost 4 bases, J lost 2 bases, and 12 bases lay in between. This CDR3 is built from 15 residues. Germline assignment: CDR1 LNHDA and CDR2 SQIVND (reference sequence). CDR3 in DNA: TGTGCCAGTAGTAAAGTATGGACACCCAAAAACATTCAGTACTTC. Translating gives CASSKVWTPKNIQYF.

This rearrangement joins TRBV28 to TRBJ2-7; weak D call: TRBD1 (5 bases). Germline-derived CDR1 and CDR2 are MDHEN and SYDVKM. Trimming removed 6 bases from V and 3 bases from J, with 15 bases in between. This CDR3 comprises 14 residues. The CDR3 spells CASRPDIGYYEQYF. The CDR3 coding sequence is TGTGCCAGCAGACCGGACATTGGATACTACGAGCAGTACTTC.

This chain's CDR3 is CATSSGGIVDTQYF. The CDR3 DNA sequence: TGTGCCACCAGCAGTGGCGGGATCGTAGATACGCAGTATTTT. The rearrangement uses TRBV15 and TRBJ2-3, with TRBD2 as a possible D gene (6 bases). The CDR3 has 14 residues. V was cut by 3 bases and J by 5 bases, with 12 bases left in between. Germline loops: CDR1 LNHNV, CDR2 YYDKDF (reference sequence).